The clone carrying this TCR beta chain has a handful of counts. Its antigen remains unknown. There are 12 residues in the CDR3. V lost 0 bases, J lost 5 bases, and 7 bases lay in between. Germline V CDR1 and CDR2: DFQATT, SNEGSKA (reference sequence). TCRdb used MiXCR to reprocess the 5' RACE reads, holding one entry per CDR3 protein. The sample lists a few hundred thousand distinct CDR3 sequences; roughly 12% were seen once. The sample is drawn from a study of identical twins. Study-wide points: Monozygotic twin pairs showed more out-of-frame TCR alpha sharing than models estimated. Cord blood beta clonotypes that were abundant carried fewer insertions, and memory repertoires showed no such trend.

The same data also contributed to another study, on yellow fever vaccine responses in identical twins. That paper adds: Twins reportedly showed a vaccine T cell response that seemed partly convergent and partly personalized.

Sequences were obtained from memory (CD45RO+) T cells sorted from blood. The chain uses TRBV20-1 and TRBJ2-5; D not certain. The clonotype originates from a woman aged 18-35 years in good health. The CDR3 loop is CSARDRWETQYF. DNA for the CDR3: TGCAGTGCTAGAGATCGGTGGGAGACCCAGTACTTC.